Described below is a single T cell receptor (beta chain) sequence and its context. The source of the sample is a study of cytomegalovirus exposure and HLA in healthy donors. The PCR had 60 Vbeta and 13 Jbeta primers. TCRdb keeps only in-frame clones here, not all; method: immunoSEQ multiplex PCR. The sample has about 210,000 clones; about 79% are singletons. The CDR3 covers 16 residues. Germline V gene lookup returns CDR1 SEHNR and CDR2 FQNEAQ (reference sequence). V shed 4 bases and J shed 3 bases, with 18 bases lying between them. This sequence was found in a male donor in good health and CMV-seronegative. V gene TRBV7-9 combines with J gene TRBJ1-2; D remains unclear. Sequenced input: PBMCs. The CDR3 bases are TGTGCCAGCAGCTCACCCCTGGGAGGGAAATACTATGGCTACACCTTC. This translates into CASSSPLGGKYYGYTF.